This T cell receptor (beta chain) comes out of a study of blood T cell repertoires in COVID-19. About the research overall: Italy, Spain and the United States were the sources of the convalescent and acute COVID-19 samples.

Participants came from some 23 US areas, aged roughly 18 to 95 years. Clinical history as reported by participants underpinned cohort assignment. Up to 2 weeks before entering the study, exposed participants had met a COVID-19 case. Sequencing used immunoSEQ multiplex PCR; TCRdb keeps in-frame clones, though not all of them. Among a few hundred thousand clones listed, roughly 92% were seen once. Germline CDR1 SNHLY, CDR2 FYNNEI. This CDR3 is 11 amino acids long. With 6 bases removed from V and 7 bases from J, the gap between germline ends came to 9 bases. Sequenced: PBMCs or T cells enriched from blood (not recorded which). The clonotype was recovered from a woman in her thirties or forties who had been exposed to COVID-19. The chain recombines TRBV2 with TRBJ1-2, with a possible D match to TRBD1 (5 bases). In DNA form, the CDR3 reads TGTGCCAGCAGAGGGACTGTTGGCTACACCTTC. Its protein product is CASRGTVGYTF. The entire variable domain, with the rest obtained from reference TRBV2 and TRBJ1-2, is as follows: EPEVTQTPSHQVTQMGQEVILRCVPISNHLYFYWYRQILGQKVEFLVSFYNNEISEKSEIFDDQFSVERPDGSNFTLKIRSTKLEDSAMYFCASRGTVGYTFGSGTRLTVV.